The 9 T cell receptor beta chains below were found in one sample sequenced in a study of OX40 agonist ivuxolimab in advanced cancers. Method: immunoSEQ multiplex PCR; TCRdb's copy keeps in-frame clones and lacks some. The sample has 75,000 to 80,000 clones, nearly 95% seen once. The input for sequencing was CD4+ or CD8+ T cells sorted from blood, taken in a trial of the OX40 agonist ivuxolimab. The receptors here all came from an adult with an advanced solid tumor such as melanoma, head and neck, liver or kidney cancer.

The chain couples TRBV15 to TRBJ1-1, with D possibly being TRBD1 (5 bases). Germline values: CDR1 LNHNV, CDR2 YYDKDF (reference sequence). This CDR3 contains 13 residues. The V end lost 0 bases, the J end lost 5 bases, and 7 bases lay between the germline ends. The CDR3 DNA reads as TGTGCCACCAGCAGAGAATGGGGGACTGAAGCTTTCTTT. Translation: CATSREWGTEAFF. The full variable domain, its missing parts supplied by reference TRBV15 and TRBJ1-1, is DAMVIQNPRYQVTQFGKPVTLSCSQTLNHNVMYWYQQKSSQAPKLLFHYYDKDFNNEADTPDNFQSRRPNTSFCFLDIRSPGLGDTAMYLCATSREWGTEAFFGQGTRLTVV.

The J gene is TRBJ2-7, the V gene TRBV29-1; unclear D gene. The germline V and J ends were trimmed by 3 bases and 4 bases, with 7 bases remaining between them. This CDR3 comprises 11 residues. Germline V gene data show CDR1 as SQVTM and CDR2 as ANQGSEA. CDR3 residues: CSVELRYEQYF. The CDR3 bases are TGCAGCGTTGAGCTGAGGTACGAGCAGTACTTC.

DNA for the CDR3: TGTGCCAGTAGTCGAAACCCGAGATTTACAGATACGCAGTATTTT. The encoded protein is CASSRNPRFTDTQYF. The chain joins TRBV19 to TRBJ2-3; D ambiguous. The germline gives CDR1 LNHDA, CDR2 SQIVND (reference sequence). The CDR3 contains 15 residues. Trimming left V 5 bases short and J 3 bases short, with 15 bases between.

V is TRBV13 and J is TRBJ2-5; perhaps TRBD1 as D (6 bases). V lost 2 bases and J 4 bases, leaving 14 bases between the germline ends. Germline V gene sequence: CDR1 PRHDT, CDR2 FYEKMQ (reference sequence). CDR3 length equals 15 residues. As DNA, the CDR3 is TGTGCCAGCAGCTTACGCCCACAGGGACGAGAGACCCAGTACTTC. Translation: CASSLRPQGRETQYF. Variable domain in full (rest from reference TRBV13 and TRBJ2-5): AAGVIQSPRHLIKEKRETATLKCYPIPRHDTVYWYQQGPGQDPQFLISFYEKMQSDKGSIPDRFSAQQFSDYHSELNMSSLELGDSALYFCASSLRPQGRETQYFGPGTRLLVL.

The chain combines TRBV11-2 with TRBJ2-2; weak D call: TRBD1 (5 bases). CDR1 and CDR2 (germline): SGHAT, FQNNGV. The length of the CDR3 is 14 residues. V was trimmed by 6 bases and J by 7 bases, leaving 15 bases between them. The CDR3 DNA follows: TGTGCCAGCAGTCGCTTAGGGGTGAACGGGGAGCTGTTTTTT. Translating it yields CASSRLGVNGELFF.

DNA of the CDR3: TGTGCCAGCAGCTCGGACGGCTACGAGCAGTACTTC. It encodes CASSSDGYEQYF. This chain connects TRBV11-3 to TRBJ2-7, with D unclear. V lost 4 bases and J lost 3, with 7 bases in between. The CDR3 runs 12 residues. The germline CDR1 and CDR2 sequences are SGHNT and YENEEA.

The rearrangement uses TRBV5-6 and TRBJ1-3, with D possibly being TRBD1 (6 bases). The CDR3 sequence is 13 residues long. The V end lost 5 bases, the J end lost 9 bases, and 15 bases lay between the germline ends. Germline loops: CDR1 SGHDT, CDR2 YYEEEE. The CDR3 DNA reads TGTGCCAGCAGTGTGGGGGCCGGGGGCACCATATATTTT. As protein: CASSVGAGGTIYF.

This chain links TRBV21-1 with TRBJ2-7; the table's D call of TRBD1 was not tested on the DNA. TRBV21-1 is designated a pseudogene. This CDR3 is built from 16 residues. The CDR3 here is CASSKEGRQGSYEQYF. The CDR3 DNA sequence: TGTGCCAGCAGCAAAGAAGGGAGACAGGGTTCCTACGAGCAGTACTTC.

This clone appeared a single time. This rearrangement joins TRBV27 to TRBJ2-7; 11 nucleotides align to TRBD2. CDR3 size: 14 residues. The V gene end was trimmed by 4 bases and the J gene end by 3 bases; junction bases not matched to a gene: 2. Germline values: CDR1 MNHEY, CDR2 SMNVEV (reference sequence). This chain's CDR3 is CASSSGLADYEQYF. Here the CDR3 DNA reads TGTGCCAGCAGTTCGGGACTAGCGGACTACGAGCAGTACTTC.